The TCR beta chain under discussion was sequenced for a study of blood T cells in healthy people across ages. Extraction yielded at least 5 micrograms of total RNA per sample. Combining a sample-barcoded 5' primer with a J-beta primer mix, a second PCR ran for roughly 6 to 11 cycles. TCRdb reanalysed the 5' RACE reads using MiXCR and keeps one entry per CDR3 protein. The sample lists over a million distinct CDR3 sequences; over 35% were seen once. Trimming took 0 bases from V and 1 from J; bases not matched to a gene: 6. The CDR3 is 17 amino acids. Germline V gene data show CDR1 as MNHNS and CDR2 as SASEGT.

Sequenced material: blood. The chain couples TRBV6-1 to TRBJ2-5, with 9 bases aligning to TRBD1. The origin of this receptor is a woman aged 55-70 years in good health. The CDR3: CASSEALGQGRQETQYF. The CDR3 coding sequence is TGTGCCAGCAGTGAAGCGCTCGGACAGGGGCGCCAAGAGACCCAGTACTTC.